These 29 T cell receptor beta chains share one sample of origin, sequenced in a study of T-cell memory formation after mild COVID-19. TCRdb reanalysed the 5' RACE reads using MiXCR and keeps one entry per CDR3 protein. The sample shows 300,000 to 400,000 distinct CDR3 sequences, under 30% of them seen only once. The specimen sequenced was PBMCs or a T cell subset sorted from them (not recorded which). All receptors come from an adult woman who had mild COVID-19 (a few samples of this study predate the infection). Cell type and time point are not known.

The CDR3 spells CASSHQPSRRAEAFF. The DNA of the CDR3 is TGTGCCAGCAGCCACCAACCCTCCCGACGGGCTGAAGCTTTCTTT. The J gene is TRBJ1-1, the V gene TRBV14; D gene unclear. V was clipped by 3 bases and J by 6 bases, with 17 bases between them. Germline V gives CDR1 SGHDN, CDR2 FVKESK. This CDR3 comprises 15 residues.

A few counts support this clonotype. The J gene is TRBJ2-5, the V gene TRBV5-1; 8 bases are shared with TRBD2. The germline V gene encodes CDR1 SGHRS and CDR2 YFSETQ. The J segment lost 2 bases and the V segment lost 6 bases, leaving 9 bases of the junction unmatched. CDR3 length equals 15 residues. CDR3 sequence reads: CASTDSGAPQETQYF. CDR3 in DNA: TGCGCCAGCACCGATAGCGGGGCACCGCAAGAGACCCAGTACTTC.

V gene TRBV5-1 combines with J gene TRBJ1-5; 8 bases are a match to TRBD1. The germline gives CDR1 SGHRS, CDR2 YFSETQ. The CDR3 is 14 amino acids. The V segment lost 5 bases and the J segment 4 bases; nucleotides outside the gene matches: 5. CDR3 in amino acids: CASRPGQENQPQHF. CDR3 coding DNA: TGCGCCAGCAGGCCGGGACAGGAAAATCAGCCCCAGCATTTT.

The rearrangement joins TRBV25-1 to TRBJ1-1; a possible D gene is TRBD1 (6 bases). V was shortened by 4 bases and J by 3 bases, with 18 bases between the two germline ends. From germline, CDR1 is MGHDK and CDR2 SYGVNS. There are 16 residues in the CDR3. This CDR3 reads CASSVTGYGGDTEAFF. As DNA, the CDR3 is TGTGCCAGCAGTGTCACAGGGTATGGAGGCGACACTGAAGCTTTCTTT.

The V gene is TRBV12-3 or TRBV12-4, the J gene TRBJ1-5; D is perhaps TRBD1 (6 bases). This CDR3 has 17 amino acids. V lost 6 bases and J lost 3, with 21 bases in between. DNA of the CDR3: TGTGCCAGCAGAAATAGGGGGGGGGGCCCGACCAATCAGCCCCAGCATTTT. Residues: CASRNRGGGPTNQPQHF.

The V call is TRBV27, the J call TRBJ2-1; 12 bases fit TRBD2. Per germline, CDR1 MNHEY and CDR2 SMNVEV (reference sequence). The CDR3 runs 17 residues. Trimming cost V 4 bases and J 3 bases; bases outside gene matches: 7. The CDR3 region has the DNA TGTGCCAGCAGTTCCCTACTAGCGGGGGGACTCTACAATGAGCAGTTCTTC. Protein product: CASSSLLAGGLYNEQFF.

The rearrangement uses TRBV5-1 and TRBJ2-3; no clear D. The CDR3 runs to 15 residues. From germline, CDR1 is SGHRS and CDR2 YFSETQ. Trimming removed 0 bases at V and 0 bases at J, with 8 bases between. This chain's CDR3 is CASSLARASTDTQYF. Here the CDR3 DNA reads TGCGCCAGCAGCTTGGCCCGTGCTAGCACAGATACGCAGTATTTT.

This clonotype was recorded many times. The V gene is TRBV12-3 or TRBV12-4, the J gene TRBJ1-4, with 7 bases identical to TRBD1. This CDR3 contains 16 residues. Losses at the gene ends were 5 bases for V and 8 bases for J; bases not matched to a gene: 14. The CDR3 DNA sequence: TGTGCCAGCAGTGTCCTTGACAGGGAGGGTAGAGAAAAACTGTTTTTT. It is translated as CASSVLDREGREKLFF.

This clonotype has only a few counts. The rearrangement joins TRBV7-8 to TRBJ2-5, with D uncertain. V was pared by 5 bases and J by 5 bases, with 18 bases between. The germline V gene encodes CDR1 SGHVS and CDR2 FQNEAQ. The CDR3 has 15 residues. CDR3 sequence reads: CASSPIPVGWETQYF. As DNA, the CDR3 is TGTGCCAGCAGCCCAATTCCGGTGGGATGGGAGACCCAGTACTTC. Full variable domain (outside the CDR3, taken from reference TRBV7-8 and TRBJ2-5): GAGVSQSPRYKVAKRGQDVALRCDPISGHVSLFWYQQALGQGPEFLTYFQNEAQLDKSGLPSDRFFAERPEGSVSTLKIQRTQQEDSAVYLCASSPIPVGWETQYFGPGTRLLVL.

The V and J genes are TRBV6-6 and TRBJ2-5; TRBD1 aligns across 12 bases. CDR1 is MNHNY, CDR2 SVGAGI, per germline (reference sequence). Trimming removed 8 bases from V and 6 bases from J; junction bases left unmatched: 7. The CDR3 extends over 14 amino acids. CDR3 amino acids: CASLGQGASQTQYF. CDR3 nucleotide sequence: TGTGCCAGCTTGGGACAGGGGGCGTCTCAGACCCAGTACTTC.

V usage is TRBV5-1 and J usage is TRBJ1-2; D gene ambiguous. CDR1 and CDR2 from the germline V gene are SGHRS and YFSETQ. This CDR3 spans 14 amino acids. V lost 4 bases to trimming and J lost 3 bases, with 13 bases between them. The CDR3 nucleotides are TGCGCCAGCAGCCCCGGTAGCGTTTACTATGGCTACACCTTC. Translated, it gives CASSPGSVYYGYTF.

The chain combines TRBV7-2 with TRBJ2-2; D gene uncertain. The CDR3 loop spans 14 amino acids. Per the germline V gene, CDR1 is SGHTA and CDR2 is FQGNSA. V lost 1 base and J lost 5, with 8 bases in between. The CDR3, as DNA: TGTGCCAGCAGCTTAGTTTCCCCAACCGGGGAGCTGTTTTTT. Translated: CASSLVSPTGELFF.

This clonotype was seen only a few times. The rearrangement uses TRBV29-1 and TRBJ2-1, with TRBD2 matching 13 bases. The V gene's germline CDR1 is SQVTM and CDR2 ANQGSEA. The CDR3 has 14 residues. With V trimmed by 4 bases and J by 10 bases, 7 bases remained unmatched. This chain's CDR3 is CSVATSGRAFEQFF. In nucleotides, the CDR3 is TGCAGCGTTGCTACTAGCGGGAGGGCCTTCGAGCAGTTCTTC.

This clonotype showed up just a few times. This chain joins TRBV4-2 and TRBJ1-2; D gene ambiguous. The CDR3 sequence is 16 residues long. V lost 3 bases and J 8 bases, leaving 22 bases between the germline ends. Germline V gives CDR1 LGHNA, CDR2 YNFKEQ. The CDR3 loop reads CASSQAQKAEGAGYTF. The DNA for the CDR3 is TGTGCCAGCAGCCAGGCCCAGAAGGCAGAAGGAGCCGGCTACACCTTC.

CDR3 bases: TGTGCCAGCAGCACACGACTAGCGGGAGTGGGGGAGCTGTTTTTT. Translation gives CASSTRLAGVGELFF. V usage is TRBV5-4 and J usage is TRBJ2-2; 12 bases line up with TRBD2. Trimming took 4 bases from V and 8 from J; bases not matched to a gene: 6. The CDR3 runs to 15 residues. Germline lookup yields CDR1 SGHNT and CDR2 YYREEE (reference sequence).

This clonotype has more than one count but fewer than ten. J is TRBJ2-2 and V is TRBV12-3 or TRBV12-4, with 9 bases matching TRBD2. V was pared by 4 bases and J by 1 base, with 7 bases of the junction left unmatched. CDR3 length: 17 amino acids. In nucleotides, the CDR3 is TGTGCCAGCAGTTGGAGTAGCGGGGGCCAGAACACCGGGGAGCTGTTTTTT. This translates into CASSWSSGGQNTGELFF.

This sequence joins TRBV29-1 and TRBJ2-2; D may be TRBD1 (6 bases). The CDR3 sequence is 14 residues long. Germline V gene sequence: CDR1 SQVTM, CDR2 ANQGSEA. V was pared by 7 bases and J by 7 bases, with 19 bases between. The CDR3 here is CSGARAGVDGELFF. CDR3 nucleotide sequence: TGCAGCGGGGCTAGGGCAGGGGTTGACGGGGAGCTGTTTTTT.

The rearrangement uses TRBV3-1 and TRBJ1-1, with 7 nucleotides matching TRBD1. The CDR3 is 14 amino acids. CDR1 and CDR2 (germline): LGHDT, YNNKEL (reference sequence). V lost 3 bases to trimming and J lost 3 bases; unmatched junction nucleotides: 4. CDR3 coding DNA: TGTGCCAGCAGCCACACAGGGGTAGACACTGAAGCTTTCTTT. Encoded protein: CASSHTGVDTEAFF.

This rearrangement joins TRBV29-1 to TRBJ2-1; D ambiguous. The CDR3 has 13 amino acids. Germline CDR1 is SQVTM and CDR2 is ANQGSEA. The CDR3 spells CTQQESSYNEQFF. CDR3 nucleotides: TGCACTCAGCAGGAGAGCTCCTACAATGAGCAGTTCTTC.

The V call is TRBV18, the J call TRBJ1-2, with unresolved D. There are 14 residues in the CDR3. Deletions cut 2 bases from V and 1 base from J, with 8 bases between. Germline CDR1 and CDR2: KGHSH and LQKENI. CDR3 nucleotides: TGTGCCAGCTCACCATCGACACGTAACTATGGCTACACCTTC. Residues: CASSPSTRNYGYTF. The variable domain in full, with the rest retrieved from reference TRBV18 and TRBJ1-2, is NAGVMQNPRHLVRRRGQEARLRCSPMKGHSHVYWYRQLPEEGLKFMVYLQKENIIDESGMPKERFSAEFPKEGPSILRIQQVVRGDSAAYFCASSPSTRNYGYTFGSGTRLTVV.

The chain recombines TRBV7-9 with TRBJ2-7; possibly TRBD1 for D (6 bases). The ends were cut back, 1 base at V and 3 bases at J, with 13 bases in the middle. CDR1 and CDR2 (germline): SEHNR, FQNEAQ (reference sequence). The CDR3 is 15 amino acids. The CDR3: CASSLEDSGGYEQYF. CDR3 nucleotides: TGTGCCAGCAGCTTAGAGGACAGCGGAGGCTACGAGCAGTACTTC.

The V and J genes are TRBV7-3 and TRBJ2-1, with D possibly called TRBD1 or TRBD2 (5 bases each). Trimming shortened V by 5 bases and J by 10 bases, and 15 bases separated the two germline ends. The CDR3 length is 13 residues. Germline V gives CDR1 SGHTA, CDR2 FQGTGA. This chain's CDR3 is CASSRVGVGEQFF. CDR3 coding DNA: TGTGCCAGCAGCCGGGTGGGGGTAGGGGAGCAGTTCTTC.

This clonotype occurred a few times. The CDR3 DNA is TGTGCCAGTAGTAAGGCGGCTAGCGCGAAGGATACGCAGTATTTT. As protein: CASSKAASAKDTQYF. The rearrangement links TRBV19 to TRBJ2-3, with a weak D call TRBD2 (6 bases). Trimming removed 4 bases at V and 6 bases at J, with 17 bases between. There are 15 residues in the CDR3. Germline V gene sequence: CDR1 LNHDA, CDR2 SQIVND (reference sequence).

The genes are TRBV6-5 and TRBJ2-1; 8 nucleotides line up with TRBD2. The CDR3 contains 17 residues. Germline V gene sequence: CDR1 MNHEY, CDR2 SVGAGI. The junction had 6 bases not matched to a gene; V was cut back by 2 bases and J by 0 bases. CDR3 sequence (DNA): TGTGCCAGCAGTTACGGGGTAGCGGGGTTCTCCTACAATGAGCAGTTCTTC. Translation: CASSYGVAGFSYNEQFF.

This clonotype was seen at least ten times. This chain joins TRBV4-2 and TRBJ2-7, with unresolved D. Trimming shortened V by 0 bases and J by 2 bases, and 2 bases separated the two germline ends. This CDR3 is built from 12 residues. Per the germline V gene, CDR1 is LGHNA and CDR2 is YNFKEQ. This chain's CDR3 is CASSQDAYEQYF. The CDR3 DNA follows: TGTGCCAGCAGCCAAGACGCCTACGAGCAGTACTTC.

This clonotype was observed a handful of times. V and J are TRBV7-8 and TRBJ2-2; D not resolved. Trimming took 1 base from V and 6 from J, leaving 15 bases between them. The CDR3 spans 16 residues. Germline V gene sequence: CDR1 SGHVS, CDR2 FQNEAQ. The CDR3 coding sequence is TGTGCCAGCAGCTTAGTTTTAGGAGAGAGATCCGGGGAGCTGTTTTTT. Protein: CASSLVLGERSGELFF.

In this sample, this clonotype turned up many times. The chain carries TRBV5-1 and TRBJ2-5, with TRBD1 identical over 7 bases. Unmatched junction bases numbered 3, after V lost 0 bases and J lost 4 bases. The CDR3 contains 14 residues. From germline, CDR1 is SGHRS and CDR2 YFSETQ. CDR3 loop: CASSLEGAGETQYF. Written as DNA, the CDR3 is TGCGCCAGCAGCTTGGAGGGGGCCGGAGAGACCCAGTACTTC.

This chain links TRBV13 with TRBJ1-5; TRBD1 agrees at 12 bases. The V gene end was trimmed by 5 bases and the J gene end by 4 bases; junction bases not matched to a gene: 24. The germline V gene has CDR1 PRHDT and CDR2 FYEKMQ (reference sequence). The CDR3 has 22 amino acids. The CDR3 spells CASSRCPRLRDRGPSANQPQHF. For the CDR3, the DNA is TGTGCCAGCAGCCGTTGTCCTCGACTCCGGGACAGGGGGCCCTCTGCGAATCAGCCCCAGCATTTT.

This clonotype was picked up a small number of times. The chain combines TRBV12-3 or TRBV12-4 with TRBJ2-6, with 10 bases lining up with TRBD1. CDR3 length: 18 residues. Germline trimming cut 5 bases from V and 4 bases from J; bases unmatched to any gene: 11. The CDR3 is CASSGGQGKGSGANVLTF. DNA of the CDR3: TGTGCCAGCAGTGGGGGACAGGGGAAGGGATCCGGGGCCAACGTCCTGACTTTC.